The 18 T cell receptor beta chains below were found in one sample sequenced in a study of metastatic and nonmetastatic thyroid tumors. None of the patients had undergone any treatment ahead of thyroid surgery. TCRdb ran MiXCR on the PCR reads. This sample has approximately 35,000 clones; 33% occur once, and the top ten carry around 16%. The specimen was tumor tissue. These TCRs come from a female donor with papillary thyroid cancer or a benign thyroid nodule (not recorded which). Some clones in this sample may be carry-over from other donors' samples.

The CDR3 loop reads CASSDSSGADTQYF. The CDR3 DNA reads TGTGCCAGCAGTGACTCGAGCGGGGCAGATACGCAGTATTTT. The J gene is TRBJ2-3, the V gene TRBV6-4; TRBD2 matches 7 bases. The length of the CDR3 is 14 residues. V dropped 0 bases and J dropped 4; count of bases not matched to a gene: 1. CDR1 and CDR2 from the germline V gene are MRHNA and SNTAGT.

This clone was observed many times. V and J are TRBV6-1 and TRBJ1-2; D possibly corresponds to TRBD1 (5 bases). Germline-derived CDR1 and CDR2 are MNHNS and SASEGT. Trimming removed 5 bases from V and 6 bases from J, with 7 bases in between. This CDR3 is built from 11 residues. CDR3: CASSPGNGYTF. CDR3 nucleotides: TGTGCCAGCAGTCCAGGGAATGGCTACACCTTC.

This chain links TRBV20-1 with TRBJ2-7, with D possibly TRBD1 on 6 matching bases. CDR3 size: 11 residues. V shed 7 bases and J shed 6 bases, with 13 bases lying between them. Germline lookup yields CDR1 DFQATT and CDR2 SNEGSKA (reference sequence). CDR3 in DNA: TGCAGTGGGCAGGGGCCGGGCGAGCAGTACTTC. Amino acids: CSGQGPGEQYF.

The CDR3 loop reads CASSQGWTGNIHGYTF. Written as DNA, the CDR3 is TGTGCCAGCAGCCAAGGTTGGACAGGGAATATTCATGGCTACACCTTC. This chain joins TRBV3-1 and TRBJ1-2; 8 nucleotides align to TRBD1. This CDR3 is 16 amino acids long. Per the germline V gene, CDR1 is LGHDT and CDR2 is YNNKEL (reference sequence). With 1 base clipped from V and 6 bases from J, the junction kept 10 bases outside the gene matches.

This rearrangement joins TRBV28 to TRBJ1-1, with unresolved D. Germline loops: CDR1 MDHEN, CDR2 SYDVKM. With 8 bases removed from V and 1 base from J, the gap between germline ends came to 8 bases. CDR3 size: 12 residues. CDR3: CASDDKNTEAFF. The CDR3 nucleotides are TGTGCCAGCGACGACAAGAACACTGAAGCTTTCTTT.

The chain combines TRBV5-1 with TRBJ1-2, with unresolved D. The V end lost 0 bases, the J end lost 4 bases, and 10 bases lay between the germline ends. Germline CDR1 SGHRS, CDR2 YFSETQ. The CDR3 has 14 amino acids. The CDR3 sequence: CASSLDILRYGYTF. Written as DNA, the CDR3 is TGCGCCAGCAGCTTGGACATTTTGCGCTATGGCTACACCTTC.

This clone was counted a few times. The V gene is TRBV29-1, the J gene TRBJ2-1; 7 nucleotides line up with TRBD1. Germline lookup yields CDR1 SQVTM and CDR2 ANQGSEA. V dropped 0 bases and J dropped 9; count of bases not matched to a gene: 14. This CDR3 has 16 amino acids. The chain's CDR3 is CSVEEIETGSSGEQFF. The CDR3 DNA reads TGCAGCGTTGAAGAGATCGAGACAGGGTCGAGTGGTGAGCAGTTCTTC.

This clone qualifies as medium-sized. The V call is TRBV7-9, the J call TRBJ2-1, with D tentatively TRBD2 (6 bases). CDR3 length equals 15 residues. Germline loops: CDR1 SEHNR, CDR2 FQNEAQ (reference sequence). V gave up 4 bases and J gave up 2 bases, with 12 bases separating them. The CDR3 region is CASSCRDWAYNEQFF. The CDR3 nucleotides are TGTGCCAGCAGCTGCAGGGACTGGGCCTACAATGAGCAGTTCTTC.

CDR3 DNA: TGTGCCAGCAGCCCCAGGGGGGGGGACGAGCAGTACTTC. It is translated as CASSPRGGDEQYF. The chain joins TRBV7-9 to TRBJ2-7; the D call may be TRBD1 or TRBD2 (7 bases each). This CDR3 has 13 residues. The germline V gene has CDR1 SEHNR and CDR2 FQNEAQ (reference sequence). The V and J ends lost 5 bases and 5 bases respectively, with 13 bases between them.

This clone appeared a few times. This chain connects TRBV5-1 to TRBJ2-5; D perhaps matches TRBD2 (5 bases). Germline lookup yields CDR1 SGHRS and CDR2 YFSETQ. CDR3 length equals 13 residues. Trimming shortened V by 4 bases and J by 1 base, and 8 bases separated the two germline ends. The DNA for the CDR3 is TGCGCCAGCAGCCCGAGGGTCCAAGAGACCCAGTACTTC. It yields the protein CASSPRVQETQYF.

This clone was seen a handful of times. CDR3 region: CASSYSAAWYEQYF. In nucleotides, the CDR3 is TGTGCCAGCAGTTACTCGGCGGCCTGGTACGAGCAGTACTTC. V is TRBV6-2 or TRBV6-3 and J is TRBJ2-7; D remains unclear. This CDR3 contains 14 residues. The V gene lost 0 bases and the J gene lost 4 bases, with 10 bases spanning the gap. CDR1 is MNHEY and CDR2 is SVGEGT in the germline V gene.

The chain employs TRBV11-3 and TRBJ2-7; unclear D gene. This CDR3 comprises 11 residues. The V gene lost 6 bases and the J gene lost 4 bases, with 7 bases spanning the gap. Germline CDR1 reads SGHNT; CDR2 reads YENEEA. The CDR3: CASRVGYEQYF. In nucleotides, the CDR3 is TGTGCCAGCAGGGTGGGTTACGAGCAGTACTTC.

The chain recombines TRBV6-1 with TRBJ1-3; a possible D gene is TRBD1 (5 bases). The V end lost 8 bases, the J end lost 1 base, and 15 bases lay between the germline ends. The CDR3 has 15 amino acids. The germline gives CDR1 MNHNS, CDR2 SASEGT. CDR3 nucleotides: TGTGCCAGCGGGGCGATGGCCGTATCTGGAAACACCATATATTTT. Its protein product is CASGAMAVSGNTIYF.

This clone was observed a handful of times. The V and J genes are TRBV14 and TRBJ1-3; D is ambiguous. The CDR3 runs 17 residues. Trimming stripped 0 bases from V and 0 bases from J, with 12 bases between. CDR1 and CDR2 from the germline V gene are SGHDN and FVKESK. CDR3 nucleotide sequence: TGTGCCAGCAGCCAAGAACGGGTAGGCTACTCTGGAAACACCATATATTTT. Amino acids: CASSQERVGYSGNTIYF.

V is TRBV18 and J is TRBJ1-5; 7 positions agree with TRBD1. V lost 6 bases and J lost 7; bases outside the gene matches: 12. Germline V lookup: CDR1 KGHSH, CDR2 LQKENI. This CDR3 has 15 amino acids. The CDR3 DNA is TGTGCCAGCTCCCCAACGGGGACAGCGTGGCAGCCCCAGCATTTT. Protein: CASSPTGTAWQPQHF.

The chain couples TRBV20-1 to TRBJ2-1; D is unresolved. CDR3 length: 13 amino acids. V lost 3 bases, J lost 5 bases, and 11 bases lay in between. Germline CDR1 and CDR2: DFQATT and SNEGSKA (reference sequence). The CDR3 nucleotides are TGCAGTGCTAGTATGGGGTGGGACAATGAGCAGTTCTTC. Its protein product is CSASMGWDNEQFF.

This chain joins TRBV24-1 and TRBJ2-7; D is unclear. The CDR3 has 12 amino acids. CDR1 and CDR2 from the germline V gene are KGHDR and SFDVKD. V was cut by 1 base and J by 7 bases, with 7 bases left in between. The CDR3 sequence: CATSDFGQEQYF. Here the CDR3 DNA reads TGTGCCACCAGTGATTTCGGCCAGGAGCAGTACTTC.

V gene TRBV20-1 combines with J gene TRBJ1-2; D gene uncertain. The V end was cut by 5 bases, the J end by 7 bases, with 11 bases between. There are 11 residues in the CDR3. CDR1 is DFQATT, CDR2 SNEGSKA, per germline (reference sequence). The CDR3 loop is CSAYMKGGYTF. The DNA for the CDR3 is TGCAGTGCTTACATGAAGGGTGGCTACACCTTC.